These 7 T cell receptor beta chains share one sample of origin, sequenced in a study of control samples from healthy donors and cancer patients. Clones were sequenced by immunoSEQ multiplex PCR, and TCRdb holds only the in-frame ones, with some missing. The data show around 13,000 clones, around 94% seen once. The sequenced sample was PBMCs. These receptors came from a man aged 80 or over with lung cancer.

The rearrangement links TRBV5-1 to TRBJ1-1; no reliable D call. This CDR3 contains 15 residues. The V end was cut by 0 bases, the J end by 4 bases, with 13 bases between. CDR1 is SGHRS, CDR2 YFSETQ, per germline. CDR3 residues: CASSLAGRVGTEAFF. CDR3 coding DNA: TGCGCCAGCAGCTTGGCCGGAAGGGTAGGCACTGAAGCTTTCTTT.

The CDR3 bases are TGTGCCAGCAGTTACGGTCTCCCGGTTGGGGCCAACGTCCTGACTTTC. It is translated as CASSYGLPVGANVLTF. The chain combines TRBV6-5 with TRBJ2-6; D unresolved. Trimming removed 2 bases at V and 3 bases at J, with 11 bases between. Germline assignment: CDR1 MNHEY and CDR2 SVGAGI. There are 16 residues in the CDR3.

This clone showed up just once. The chain is built from TRBV5-8 and TRBJ2-5; 9 bases match TRBD2. This CDR3 comprises 14 residues. After removal of 5 bases from V and 1 base from J, the junction contained 3 bases not matched to a gene. Per the germline V gene, CDR1 is SGHTS and CDR2 is YDEGEE. The CDR3 coding sequence is TGTGCCAGCAGGTTTAGCGGGGGCCAAGAGACCCAGTACTTC. This encodes CASRFSGGQETQYF.

Here the CDR3 reads CSVAGQGDYGYTF. The CDR3 DNA follows: TGCAGCGTCGCAGGACAGGGCGACTATGGCTACACCTTC. The J gene is TRBJ1-2, the V gene TRBV29-1; 8 bases match TRBD1. In germline, CDR1 is SQVTM, CDR2 ANQGSEA. The V and J ends lost 6 bases and 3 bases, in that order; junction bases with no gene match: 6. The CDR3 length is 13 residues.

The gene calls are TRBV6-5 and TRBJ2-1, with TRBD1 matching 10 bases. V was clipped by 6 bases and J by 2 bases; unmatched bases: 4. CDR3 length equals 15 residues. CDR1 and CDR2 (germline): MNHEY, SVGAGI. The CDR3 nucleotides read TGTGCCAGCAGGGAGGGACAGGGGCCCTACAATGAGCAGTTCTTC. It translates to CASREGQGPYNEQFF.

This chain uses TRBV19 with TRBJ1-1; TRBD1 is a possible D gene (5 bases). The V gene's germline CDR1 is LNHDA and CDR2 SQIVND (reference sequence). Trimming shortened V by 0 bases and J by 1 base, and 18 bases separated the two germline ends. The CDR3 extends over 18 amino acids. CDR3 in amino acids: CASSIDPRAGRGNTEAFF. DNA of the CDR3: TGTGCCAGTAGTATAGATCCCAGGGCAGGTCGAGGGAACACTGAAGCTTTCTTT.

This clone was recorded only once. The chain is built from TRBV14 and TRBJ1-2; D is ambiguous. The CDR3 loop spans 13 amino acids. Germline lookup yields CDR1 SGHDN and CDR2 FVKESK. V was trimmed by 1 base and J by 4 bases, leaving 7 bases between them. CDR3 protein: CASSQGGGYGYTF. CDR3 bases: TGTGCCAGCAGCCAAGGAGGAGGCTATGGCTACACCTTC.